A single sample gave rise to the 15 T cell receptor beta chains below, sequenced in a study of low-dose radiotherapy and immunotherapy resistance in tumors. TRAV- and TRBV-specific primers primed first-strand cDNA, covering alpha and beta chains. TCRs were amplified for around 21 PCR cycles with a constant-region primer and V-primer adapter. In TCRdb, the reads were re-called with MiXCR into one record per CDR3 protein. The sample has approximately 9,800 distinct CDR3 sequences; roughly two fifths are singletons. These receptors were obtained from a human donor with advanced metastatic prostate, ovarian, gallbladder or colorectal cancer (not recorded which). This table probably holds off-target reads from a library built for another chain.

The chain joins TRBV29-1 to TRBJ2-5; D is undetermined. Trimming pared 7 bases from V and 4 bases from J, leaving 10 bases between. CDR1 is SQVTM, CDR2 ANQGSEA, per germline. The CDR3 consists of 11 residues. CDR3 sequence reads: CSALLSETQYF. The CDR3 nucleotides read TGCAGCGCCCTACTGTCAGAGACCCAGTACTTC.

V and J are TRBV5-1 and TRBJ2-3; 7 nucleotides line up with TRBD2. The CDR3 contains 14 residues. Per the germline V gene, CDR1 is SGHRS and CDR2 is YFSETQ. The trim removed 2 bases at V and 6 bases at J, leaving 6 bases unmatched. The CDR3 coding sequence is TGCGCCAGCAGCTTTGCGGGAGTGCAGGATACGCAGTATTTT. It codes for CASSFAGVQDTQYF.

V gene TRBV28 combines with J gene TRBJ2-7; D is unresolved. With 6 bases removed from V and 4 bases from J, the gap between germline ends came to 10 bases. The germline V gene encodes CDR1 MDHEN and CDR2 SYDVKM. The CDR3 is 12 amino acids. This CDR3 reads CASSGQRYEQYF. The CDR3 bases are TGTGCCAGCAGCGGCCAGAGGTACGAGCAGTACTTC.

The sample holds a few counts of this clonotype. The V call is TRBV2, the J call TRBJ2-1; D is ambiguous. The germline V gene has CDR1 SNHLY and CDR2 FYNNEI. The CDR3 covers 11 residues. V lost 10 bases and J lost 7, with 11 bases in between. The CDR3: CATRRYNEQFF. Written as DNA, the CDR3 is TGTGCCACCCGGCGCTATAATGAGCAGTTCTTC.

This clonotype was observed a few times. The chain joins TRBV12-3 or TRBV12-4 to TRBJ2-2; 8 nucleotides match TRBD1. The CDR3 has 16 residues. V shed 1 base, J shed 6 bases, and the junction held 7 bases outside the gene matches. CDR3 nucleotides: TGTGCCAGCAGTTTAGGGGGGCAGGGGGCCGCCGGGGAGCTGTTTTTT. Its translation: CASSLGGQGAAGELFF.

V usage is TRBV7-2 and J usage is TRBJ2-7; no clear D. V was pared by 8 bases and J by 3 bases, with 8 bases between. The CDR3 has 11 residues. Germline V gene sequence: CDR1 SGHTA, CDR2 FQGNSA. CDR3 residues: CASGIFYEQYF. In nucleotides, the CDR3 is TGTGCCAGCGGTATTTTCTACGAGCAGTACTTC.

The DNA for the CDR3 is TGTGCCAGCAGAAGGACAGTTTCTGAAGCTTTCTTT. It translates to CASRRTVSEAFF. The rearrangement uses TRBV2 and TRBJ1-1; weak D call: TRBD1 (6 bases). The V gene's germline CDR1 is SNHLY and CDR2 FYNNEI. V lost 6 bases and J 6 bases, leaving 11 bases between the germline ends. This CDR3 is 12 amino acids long.

This chain uses TRBV6-2 or TRBV6-3 with TRBJ1-3; a possible D gene is TRBD1 (5 bases). The CDR3 loop spans 16 amino acids. Trimming removed 6 bases at V and 2 bases at J, with 17 bases between. The germline gives CDR1 MNHEY, CDR2 SVGEGT. CDR3 sequence: CASSPRTGRAGNTIYF. The CDR3 DNA reads TGTGCCAGCAGCCCCCGGACGGGGCGAGCTGGAAACACCATATATTTT.

Regarding this clonotype: Given a much more abundant clone one base away, this may be a read error. V usage is TRBV2 and J usage is TRBJ2-1; D not resolved. Trimming took 6 bases from V and 6 from J, leaving 6 bases between them. Germline loops: CDR1 SNHLY, CDR2 FYNNEI. CDR3 length equals 11 residues. CDR3 region: CASRGLNEQFF. Written as DNA, the CDR3 is TGTGCCAGCAGAGGCCTCAATGAGCAGTTCTTC.

The chain links TRBV7-2 to TRBJ1-3; D is unresolved. V gave up 1 base and J gave up 0 bases, with 4 bases separating them. CDR3 length: 14 amino acids. The germline V gene encodes CDR1 SGHTA and CDR2 FQGNSA. The CDR3 is CASSLVGSGNTIYF. The DNA for the CDR3 is TGTGCCAGCAGCTTAGTTGGCTCTGGAAACACCATATATTTT.

The chain employs TRBV5-5 and TRBJ2-1; 8 positions match TRBD2. V dropped 0 bases and J dropped 10; count of bases not matched to a gene: 12. This CDR3 contains 16 residues. Germline CDR1 SGHKS, CDR2 YYEKEE (reference sequence). The DNA for the CDR3 is TGTGCCAGCAGCTTGGTGCGTCCGGGGGGGCCTGGGGAGCAGTTCTTC. Protein product: CASSLVRPGGPGEQFF. Based on the CDR3 plus reference TRBV5-5 and TRBJ2-1, the full variable domain is DAGVTQSPTHLIKTRGQQVTLRCSPISGHKSVSWYQQVLGQGPQFIFQYYEKEERGRGNFPDRFSARQFPNYSSELNVNALLLGDSALYLCASSLVRPGGPGEQFFGPGTRLTVL.

The rearrangement links TRBV7-8 to TRBJ2-3; D may correspond to TRBD1 or TRBD2 (6 bases each). With 3 bases removed from V and 5 bases from J, the gap between germline ends came to 12 bases. Germline CDR1 is SGHVS and CDR2 is FQNEAQ. The CDR3 spans 14 residues. The CDR3 sequence is CASSFGGLGDTQYF. The CDR3, as DNA: TGTGCCAGCAGCTTCGGGGGCCTTGGAGATACGCAGTATTTT. The whole variable domain, remainder taken from reference TRBV7-8 and TRBJ2-3, is GAGVSQSPRYKVAKRGQDVALRCDPISGHVSLFWYQQALGQGPEFLTYFQNEAQLDKSGLPSDRFFAERPEGSVSTLKIQRTQQEDSAVYLCASSFGGLGDTQYFGPGTRLTVL.

The chain carries TRBV12-3 or TRBV12-4 and TRBJ2-7, with D possibly being TRBD2 (5 bases). V was cut by 6 bases and J by 0 bases, with 12 bases left in between. The CDR3 sequence is 14 residues long. The CDR3 sequence is CASSPRRSSYEQYF. In DNA, the CDR3 is TGTGCCAGCAGCCCCCGGAGGAGCTCCTACGAGCAGTACTTC.

This clonotype was detected only a few times. This chain uses TRBV25-1 with TRBJ1-1; weak D call: TRBD1 (5 bases). Trimming took 7 bases from V and 1 from J, leaving 10 bases between them. The length of the CDR3 is 13 residues. Germline V lookup: CDR1 MGHDK, CDR2 SYGVNS. As DNA, the CDR3 is TGTGCCAGCATAAGGGGCCCGAACACTGAAGCTTTCTTT. Its translation: CASIRGPNTEAFF.

J is TRBJ2-7 and V is TRBV28, with D unresolved. Trimming removed 7 bases at V and 0 bases at J, with 7 bases between. CDR1 is MDHEN, CDR2 SYDVKM, per germline. The CDR3 spans 12 residues. The CDR3 sequence is CASTMSSYEQYF. CDR3 nucleotide sequence: TGTGCCAGCACCATGAGCTCCTACGAGCAGTACTTC.